Listed below are T cell receptor beta chains from one sample, sequenced in a study of post-analysis software for immune sequencing data. TCRdb redid the calling of the PCR reads with MiXCR, one entry per CDR3 protein. This sample has under 200,000 distinct CDR3 sequences, with around 29% found just once. Sequenced sample: blood. The source is a girl aged 2-17 years with multiple sclerosis. CDR3s include the opening cysteine and the closing phenylalanine or tryptophan. A D gene is named only where the DNA matches it firmly. Only part of the rows carry a size: once, few, many, or a class if the clone is expanded.

>TRBJ2-7|many|TRBV7-9|TRBD2
TGTGCCAGCAGTGGGGCCCCATCGGGCGGGAGAATCTACGAGCAGTACTTC
CASSGAPSGGRIYEQYF
>TRBJ2-7|many|TRBV7-9|TRBD1
TGTGCCAGCAGCTCAGGGACAGGGACCTACGAGCAGTACTTC
CASSSGTGTYEQYF
>TRBJ2-5|-|TRBV6-1|TRBD1
TGTGCCAGCAGTGTAGTGTGGGACAGGGAAGAGACCCAGTACTTC
CASSVVWDREETQYF
>TRBJ2-7|once|TRBV7-9|-
TGTGCCAGCAGCTTAGCGCACGGAAGAACCTACGAGCAGTACTTC
CASSLAHGRTYEQYF
>TRBJ1-4|-|TRBV4-2|-
TGTGCCAGCAGCCCTCGTGGTGAAAAACTGTTTTTT
CASSPRGEKLFF
>TRBJ2-1|many|TRBV12-3/TRBV12-4|TRBD1
TGTGCCAGCAGAGGGGACAGAGACAATGAGCAGTTCTTC
CASRGDRDNEQFF
>TRBJ2-3|-|TRBV6-2/TRBV6-3|TRBD1
TGTGCCAGCAGTTACTCCGGACAGGGGGGTACGCAGTATTTT
CASSYSGQGGTQYF
>TRBJ2-2|few|TRBV3-1|-
TGTGCCAGCAGCAAGACAGGTTTGAACACCGGGGAGCTGTTTTTT
CASSKTGLNTGELFF
>TRBJ1-1|-|TRBV7-9|-
TGTGCCAGCAGCTTACCCCTCCCTGAAGCTTTCTTT
CASSLPLPEAFF
>TRBJ2-7|-|TRBV7-9|TRBD1
TGTGCCAGCAGCTTGGATACAGGGGTATACGAGCAGTACTTC
CASSLDTGVYEQYF
>TRBJ2-7|-|TRBV7-2|-
TGTGCCAGCAGCTTAGCCCCCCACTACTACGAGCAGTACTTC
CASSLAPHYYEQYF
>TRBJ1-2|once|TRBV21-1|-
TGTGCCAGCAGCAGCGAACAGGGAAGCGGTATCGGCTACACCTTC
CASSSEQGSGIGYTF
>TRBJ2-7|many|TRBV5-1|TRBD1
TGCGCCAGCAGCAAGGACAGGGGTACCTACGAGCAGTACTTC
CASSKDRGTYEQYF
>TRBJ2-5|many|TRBV15|-
TGTGCCACCAGCGGGGGCTTCAACAGGGACGGGACCCAGTACTTC
CATSGGFNRDGTQYF
>TRBJ2-1|-|TRBV29-1|-
TGCAGCGTTGATCTGTGGGGGAATGAGCAGTTCTTC
CSVDLWGNEQFF
>TRBJ1-5|-|TRBV7-6|TRBD1
TGTGCCAGCAACAAGGGGAACAGGGGGGAGGGCAATCAGCCCCAGCATTTT
CASNKGNRGEGNQPQHF
>TRBJ1-2|few|TRBV12-5|-
TGTGCTAGTGGTTTGGTACGCGGCATCCTCTCCCATGATTATGGCTACACCTTC
CASGLVRGILSHDYGYTF
>TRBJ2-5|-|TRBV27|TRBD2
TGTGCCAGCAGTTTATTTGGAAAAACTAGCGAACACCAAGAGACCCAGTACTTC
CASSLFGKTSEHQETQYF
>TRBJ2-7|many|TRBV9|TRBD1
TGTGCCAGCAGTTCTCTTCCGGGACAGGGAACCGAGCAGTACTTC
CASSSLPGQGTEQYF
>TRBJ1-6|few|TRBV25-1|-
TGTGCCAGCAGGGCCCGGGACAAGGAAGGTTCACCCCTCCACTTT
CASRARDKEGSPLHF
>TRBJ1-4|-|TRBV29-1|-
TGCAGCGGGATGGGGGGTGCAACTAATGAAAAACTGTTTTTT
CSGMGGATNEKLFF
>TRBJ2-7|few|TRBV3-1|-
TGTGCCAGCAGTGACCAACTAAGGGCCACTTCCTACGAGCAGTACTTC
CASSDQLRATSYEQYF
>TRBJ2-4|-|TRBV18|TRBD1
TGTGCCAGCCCCGGTGGCAGGGGGCCTAAAAACATTCAGTACTTC
CASPGGRGPKNIQYF
>TRBJ2-1|many|TRBV29-1|TRBD2
TGCAGCGTCAAATTAGCGGGGGGGTCCTACAATGAGCAGTTCTTC
CSVKLAGGSYNEQFF
>TRBJ1-2|-|TRBV28|-
-
CTSVGLEYYGYTF
>TRBJ1-6|many|TRBV14|-
TGTGCCAGCAGCTCACGACACCAAGGCAATTCACCCCTCCACTTT
CASSSRHQGNSPLHF
>TRBJ2-1|many|TRBV12-3/TRBV12-4|-
TGTGCCAGCAGTACCCGTGGGGGTTACAATGAGCAGTTCTTC
CASSTRGGYNEQFF
>TRBJ1-1|few|TRBV6-1|-
TGTGCCAGCAGTGAATCGAGAAGGGGGGGCACTGAAGCTTTCTTT
CASSESRRGGTEAFF
>TRBJ2-4|many|TRBV5-1|-
TGCGCCAGCAGCCCCGGGGCACCTTCCAAAAACATTCAGTACTTC
CASSPGAPSKNIQYF
>TRBJ2-1|-|TRBV7-9|-
TGTGCCAGCAGCTTTAGCAGTAGATCGAGCTCCTACAATGGGCAGTTCTTC
CASSFSSRSSSYNGQFF
>TRBJ1-1|few|TRBV10-2|-
TGCGCCAGCGCCGGTGTAGGGACCACTGAAGCTTTCTTT
CASAGVGTTEAFF
>TRBJ2-1|few|TRBV7-2|TRBD2
TGTGCCAGCAGCTTGGCCGGGACTAGCTCCAATGAGCAGTTCTTC
CASSLAGTSSNEQFF
>TRBJ1-5|few|TRBV20-1|-
TGCAGTGCTGAGACACATAGCAATCAGCCCCAGCATTTT
CSAETHSNQPQHF
>TRBJ2-1|many|TRBV20-1|-
TGCAGTGCTAGAACACCAGGGAATGAGCAGTTCTTC
CSARTPGNEQFF
>TRBJ2-7|few|TRBV5-1|-
TGCGCCAGCAGCTTGGAACCCCCCTCCTACGAGCAGTACTTC
CASSLEPPSYEQYF
>TRBJ2-7|many|TRBV29-1|TRBD1
TGCAGCGTCCCCGACAGGGACGAGCAGTACTTC
CSVPDRDEQYF
>TRBJ2-7|many|TRBV29-1|TRBD2
TGCAGCGTTGAAGATCTGGGACTAGGAAGGAACGAGCAGTACTTC
CSVEDLGLGRNEQYF
>TRBJ1-1|few|TRBV20-1|TRBD1
TGCAGTGCTAGCCTAACAGGGGGCACTGAAGCTTTCTTT
CSASLTGGTEAFF
>TRBJ2-5|-|TRBV3-1|TRBD2
TGTGCCAGCAGCCAAGAGGGGGCTAGCGGGGTATTCGGGACCCAGTACTTC
CASSQEGASGVFGTQYF
>TRBJ2-7|many|TRBV4-1|-
TGCGCCAGCAGCCAGGGGACCGGGAGCTCCTACGAGCAGTACTTC
CASSQGTGSSYEQYF
>TRBJ2-1|-|TRBV7-2|-
TGTGCCAGCAGCTCAGGCGGGACGGGGAGGCGATATGAGCAGTTCTTC
CASSSGGTGRRYEQFF
>TRBJ1-3|-|TRBV19|-
TGTGCCACCGCACGAAACACCATATATTTT
CATARNTIYF
>TRBJ2-6|few|TRBV12-3/TRBV12-4|-
TGTGCCAGCAGTTTTACCCAAACTGGGGCCAACGTCCTGACTTTC
CASSFTQTGANVLTF
>TRBJ2-3|many|TRBV24-1|TRBD1
TGTGCCACCAGTGATACCGCAGGGGGAAGCACAGATACGCAGTATTTT
CATSDTAGGSTDTQYF
>TRBJ2-1|few|TRBV4-1|TRBD2
TGCGCCAGCAGCCACGGGGGAGGGGCATACTACAATGAGCAGTTCTTC
CASSHGGGAYYNEQFF
>TRBJ2-1|many|TRBV5-1|TRBD1
TGCGCCAGCAGCGGACAGGGCGCGATTTACAATGAGCAGTTCTTC
CASSGQGAIYNEQFF
>TRBJ2-1|-|TRBV30|-
TGTGCCTGGAGCCCATCCAGGACGGGCTGGTTCTTC
CAWSPSRTGWFF
>TRBJ2-1|many|TRBV3-1|TRBD2
TGTGCCAGCAGCCAACTTACTAGCGGGGAAGGCAATGAGCAGTTCTTC
CASSQLTSGEGNEQFF
>TRBJ2-3|-|TRBV6-1|-
TGTGCCAGCAGTGGGCGACGAGCGTCTAGCACAGATACGCAGTATTTT
CASSGRRASSTDTQYF
>TRBJ2-7|-|TRBV5-1|-
TGCGCCAGCAGGGGGGATGCGTACGAGCAGTACTTC
CASRGDAYEQYF
>TRBJ2-5|many|TRBV3-1|-
TGTGCCAGCAGCCAAGAAGAGACCCAGTACTTC
CASSQEETQYF
>TRBJ2-1|few|TRBV5-1|-
TGCGCCAGCAGCTTGGCGACAGCCTACAATGAGCAGTTCTTC
CASSLATAYNEQFF
>TRBJ1-1|-|TRBV6-6|-
TGTGCCAGCACCTGGGGAGGGGGCACTGAAGCTTTCTTT
CASTWGGGTEAFF
>TRBJ2-7|few|TRBV20-1|-
TGCAGTGCAGGGGTCGAGCAGTACTTC
CSAGVEQYF
>TRBJ2-5|many|TRBV2|TRBD2
TGTGCCAGCAGTGAAGCCCTAGCGGGGGGAACCCAGTACTTC
CASSEALAGGTQYF
>TRBJ2-5|many|TRBV7-2|TRBD1
TGTGCCAGCAGCCAAGGGGACAGTTTCCAAGAGACCCAGTACTTC
CASSQGDSFQETQYF
>TRBJ1-2|-|TRBV29-1|-
TGCAGCGTCCACGGACAGAGCGCCTTTAACTATGGCTACACCTTC
CSVHGQSAFNYGYTF
>TRBJ2-3|-|TRBV18|TRBD2
TGTGCCAGCTCATCCTCCGGGACTAGTCAGGCAGATACGCAGTATTTT
CASSSSGTSQADTQYF